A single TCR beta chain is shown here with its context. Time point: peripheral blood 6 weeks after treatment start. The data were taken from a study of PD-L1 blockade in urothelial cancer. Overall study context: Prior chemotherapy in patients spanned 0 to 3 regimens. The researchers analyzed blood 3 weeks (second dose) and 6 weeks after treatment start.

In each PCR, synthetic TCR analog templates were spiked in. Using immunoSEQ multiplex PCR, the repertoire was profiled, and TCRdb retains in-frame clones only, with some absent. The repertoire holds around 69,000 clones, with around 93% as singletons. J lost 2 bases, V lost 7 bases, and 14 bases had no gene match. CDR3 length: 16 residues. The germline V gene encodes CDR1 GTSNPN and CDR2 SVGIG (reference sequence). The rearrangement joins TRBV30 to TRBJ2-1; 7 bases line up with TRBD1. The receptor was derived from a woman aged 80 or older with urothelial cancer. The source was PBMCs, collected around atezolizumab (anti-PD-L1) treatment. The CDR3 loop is CASRDYRGSAYNEQFF. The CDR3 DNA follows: TGTGCCTCGAGAGATTACAGGGGCTCAGCCTACAATGAGCAGTTCTTC. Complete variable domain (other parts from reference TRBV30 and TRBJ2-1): SQTIHQWPATLVQPVGSPLSLECTVEGTSNPNLYWYRQAAGRGLQLLFYSVGIGQISSEVPQNLSASRPQDRQFILSSKKLLLSDSGFYLCASRDYRGSAYNEQFFGPGTRLTVL.